Listed below are T cell receptor beta chains from one sample, sequenced in a study of shared clonotypes between healthy human individuals. The repertoire was sequenced with immunoSEQ multiplex PCR; TCRdb's copy has only in-frame clones and lacks some. The sample yields about half a million clones, approximately 85% seen once. The material sequenced was PBMCs. Receptor source: a woman in her forties in good health. Some clones in this sample may be carry-over from other donors' samples. CDR3s include the opening cysteine and the closing phenylalanine or tryptophan. Each record gives: clone size, D gene, V gene, J gene, CDR3 DNA, CDR3 protein. A D gene is named only where the DNA matches it firmly. Size is stated for part of the rows, as once, few or many counts, or as a class when the clone is expanded.

clone size: few; D gene: TRBD1; V gene: TRBV4-2; J gene: TRBJ1-4; CDR3 DNA: TGTGCCAGCAGCCAAGATAGAGGGGGCAAAGTAAAACTGTTTTTT; CDR3 protein: CASSQDRGGKVKLFF
clone size: NA; D gene: NA; V gene: TRBV9; J gene: TRBJ2-3; CDR3 DNA: TGTGCCAGCAACAAGTTGGGAACTAGGACCACAGATACGCAGTATTTT; CDR3 protein: CASNKLGTRTTDTQYF
clone size: few; D gene: NA; V gene: TRBV7-2; J gene: TRBJ2-1; CDR3 DNA: TGTGCCAGCAGCTTAGGGGGGGCTGTCTCCTACAATGAGCAGTTCTTC; CDR3 protein: CASSLGGAVSYNEQFF
clone size: few; D gene: NA; V gene: TRBV5-5; J gene: TRBJ1-5; CDR3 DNA: TGTGCCAGCAGCTTGGGGGTAGGACGTGGCAATCAGCCCCAGCATTTT; CDR3 protein: CASSLGVGRGNQPQHF
clone size: NA; D gene: NA; V gene: TRBV30; J gene: TRBJ2-1; CDR3 DNA: TGTGCCTGGAGTGTCGCGGGGTACAATGAGCAGTTCTTC; CDR3 protein: CAWSVAGYNEQFF
clone size: many; D gene: NA; V gene: TRBV7-9; J gene: TRBJ1-4; CDR3 DNA: TGTGCCAGCAGCTCCTACGGAGGTGGAGATGAAAAACTGTTTTTT; CDR3 protein: CASSSYGGGDEKLFF
clone size: NA; D gene: NA; V gene: TRBV5-1; J gene: TRBJ1-1; CDR3 DNA: TGCGCCAGCAGCTTGGATGGGGCGAACACTGAAGCTTTCTTT; CDR3 protein: CASSLDGANTEAFF
clone size: NA; D gene: TRBD1; V gene: TRBV27; J gene: TRBJ2-7; CDR3 DNA: TGTGCCAGCAACCTGCTGGGACAGCCCTCCTACGAGCAGTACTTC; CDR3 protein: CASNLLGQPSYEQYF
clone size: NA; D gene: TRBD2; V gene: TRBV25-1; J gene: TRBJ2-2; CDR3 DNA: TGTGCCAGCACCCCAGCGGGGTACGGGGAGCTGTTTTTT; CDR3 protein: CASTPAGYGELFF
clone size: once; D gene: TRBD1; V gene: TRBV7-2; J gene: TRBJ2-7; CDR3 DNA: TGTGCCAGCAGCTCGGGACAGGGGGCCTACGAGCAGTACTTC; CDR3 protein: CASSSGQGAYEQYF
clone size: NA; D gene: TRBD2; V gene: TRBV2; J gene: TRBJ2-7; CDR3 DNA: TGTGCCAGCAGTCTAGCGGGTTACGAGCAGTACTTC; CDR3 protein: CASSLAGYEQYF
clone size: NA; D gene: NA; V gene: TRBV7-9; J gene: TRBJ1-1; CDR3 DNA: TGTGCCAGCAGCTTATGGGACAAAGATGAAGCTTTCTTT; CDR3 protein: CASSLWDKDEAFF
clone size: NA; D gene: TRBD2; V gene: TRBV18; J gene: TRBJ2-1; CDR3 DNA: TGTGCCAGCTCACCACAGTCGGGACTAGCGGGGAGTGGGGCGTTGCGGCAGTTCTTC; CDR3 protein: CASSPQSGLAGSGALRQFF
clone size: NA; D gene: NA; V gene: TRBV9; J gene: TRBJ1-2; CDR3 DNA: TGTGCCAGCAGCGTAGGACGCCTAGTTATGACGAAGGATGGCTACACCTTC; CDR3 protein: CASSVGRLVMTKDGYTF
clone size: once; D gene: TRBD2; V gene: TRBV5-1; J gene: TRBJ2-1; CDR3 DNA: TGCGCCAGCAATCTAGCGGGAGGGGGAAATGAGCAGTTCTTC; CDR3 protein: CASNLAGGGNEQFF
clone size: few; D gene: TRBD1; V gene: TRBV7-9; J gene: TRBJ1-2; CDR3 DNA: TGTGCCAGCAGCCAACCGGACAGGCGAAACAATGGCTACACCTTC; CDR3 protein: CASSQPDRRNNGYTF
clone size: few; D gene: NA; V gene: TRBV6-5; J gene: TRBJ1-5; CDR3 DNA: TGTGCCAGCAGTTACCTGGGGGGGAATCAGCCCCAGCATTTT; CDR3 protein: CASSYLGGNQPQHF
clone size: NA; D gene: TRBD2; V gene: TRBV7-2; J gene: TRBJ2-3; CDR3 DNA: TGTGCCAGCAGCCCTGGACTAGCGGGAGATACGCAGTATTTT; CDR3 protein: CASSPGLAGDTQYF
clone size: NA; D gene: NA; V gene: TRBV7-3; J gene: TRBJ1-5; CDR3 DNA: TGTGCCAGCACCTACAGGACTAGCAATCAGCCCCAGCATTTT; CDR3 protein: CASTYRTSNQPQHF
clone size: once; D gene: NA; V gene: TRBV7-9; J gene: TRBJ2-2; CDR3 DNA: TGTGCCAGCAGCTTACCGTCGGAGGGGACCGGGGAGCTGTTTTTT; CDR3 protein: CASSLPSEGTGELFF
clone size: NA; D gene: NA; V gene: TRBV15; J gene: TRBJ2-3; CDR3 DNA: TGTGCCACCAGCAGAGCGGCAGATACGCAGTATTTT; CDR3 protein: CATSRAADTQYF
clone size: NA; D gene: NA; V gene: TRBV28; J gene: TRBJ1-2; CDR3 DNA: TGTGCCAGCAGGGACCCCGGTCATGACTATGGCTACACCTTC; CDR3 protein: CASRDPGHDYGYTF
clone size: NA; D gene: NA; V gene: TRBV7-3; J gene: TRBJ1-4; CDR3 DNA: TGTGCCAGCAGCTTATGGAGGGAAAAACTGTTTTTT; CDR3 protein: CASSLWREKLFF
clone size: NA; D gene: TRBD1; V gene: TRBV30; J gene: TRBJ1-3; CDR3 DNA: TGTGCCTGGAGCGACCCGGGACAGGGATTCTCTGGAAACACCATATATTTT; CDR3 protein: CAWSDPGQGFSGNTIYF
clone size: NA; D gene: NA; V gene: TRBV2; J gene: TRBJ2-7; CDR3 DNA: TGTGCCAGCAGTGAAGCTAGCGCCGAGCAGTACTTC; CDR3 protein: CASSEASAEQYF
clone size: NA; D gene: NA; V gene: TRBV7-9; J gene: TRBJ2-5; CDR3 DNA: TGTGCCAGCAGCTCAGTCCAAGGGGGGACCAGAAAAGAGACCCAGTACTTC; CDR3 protein: CASSSVQGGTRKETQYF
clone size: NA; D gene: NA; V gene: TRBV9; J gene: TRBJ2-3; CDR3 DNA: TGTGCCAGCAGCGTAGCCCTAACAGATACGCAGTATTTT; CDR3 protein: CASSVALTDTQYF
clone size: many; D gene: NA; V gene: TRBV7-2; J gene: TRBJ2-3; CDR3 DNA: TGTGCCAGCAGTCGGTCGGCGGGTTTCACAGATACGCAGTATTTT; CDR3 protein: CASSRSAGFTDTQYF
clone size: NA; D gene: NA; V gene: TRBV28; J gene: TRBJ2-1; CDR3 DNA: TGTGCCAGCAGTCCCCCCGGCGGACCCTCCTACAATGAGCAGTTCTTC; CDR3 protein: CASSPPGGPSYNEQFF
clone size: NA; D gene: NA; V gene: TRBV2; J gene: TRBJ1-1; CDR3 DNA: TGTGCCTCCACCTCTAGGGGTCAGAGGAAGGGTGATGAAGCTTTCTTT; CDR3 protein: CASTSRGQRKGDEAFF
clone size: once; D gene: TRBD1; V gene: TRBV5-5; J gene: TRBJ2-3; CDR3 DNA: TGTGCCAGCAGCCCAACAGGGGGCGGCACAGATACGCAGTATTTT; CDR3 protein: CASSPTGGGTDTQYF
clone size: NA; D gene: NA; V gene: TRBV2; J gene: TRBJ2-3; CDR3 DNA: TGTGCCAGCAGTGAAGCGGGAGCAGATACGCAGTATTTT; CDR3 protein: CASSEAGADTQYF
clone size: NA; D gene: TRBD2; V gene: TRBV28; J gene: TRBJ2-7; CDR3 DNA: TGTGCCAGCAGTTATCGTCTCTGGCTAGCGGGAGGAAACGAGCAGTACTTC; CDR3 protein: CASSYRLWLAGGNEQYF
clone size: once; D gene: NA; V gene: TRBV15; J gene: TRBJ1-3; CDR3 DNA: TGTGCCACCAGCAGGGGACCGACGTTGACAAACACCATATATTTT; CDR3 protein: CATSRGPTLTNTIYF
clone size: NA; D gene: NA; V gene: TRBV2; J gene: TRBJ2-1; CDR3 DNA: TGTGCCAGCAGTGAATTGGACGTTGGGGAGCAGTTCTTC; CDR3 protein: CASSELDVGEQFF
clone size: NA; D gene: NA; V gene: TRBV10-3; J gene: TRBJ2-7; CDR3 DNA: TGTGCCATCACGGGACATTCATCCTACGAGCAGTACTTC; CDR3 protein: CAITGHSSYEQYF
clone size: NA; D gene: NA; V gene: TRBV5-1; J gene: TRBJ2-3; CDR3 DNA: TGCGCCAGCAGCTTGACAACTAGCACAGATACGCAGTATTTT; CDR3 protein: CASSLTTSTDTQYF
clone size: NA; D gene: NA; V gene: TRBV5-1; J gene: TRBJ1-2; CDR3 DNA: TGCGCCAGCAGCTTGGGACAAGGCGACCCCTACTATGGCTACACCTTC; CDR3 protein: CASSLGQGDPYYGYTF
clone size: NA; D gene: NA; V gene: TRBV6-1; J gene: TRBJ2-1; CDR3 DNA: TGTGCCAGCAGTGACCAAACGGGAGCCAGTGAGCAGTTCTTC; CDR3 protein: CASSDQTGASEQFF
clone size: NA; D gene: NA; V gene: TRBV20-1; J gene: TRBJ2-1; CDR3 DNA: TGCAGTGCTAGCGACTATACGGAGCAGTTCTTC; CDR3 protein: CSASDYTEQFF
clone size: NA; D gene: TRBD1; V gene: TRBV18; J gene: TRBJ2-7; CDR3 DNA: TGTGCCAGCTCACCACCCGGACAGGTCTTTGACGAGCAGTACTTC; CDR3 protein: CASSPPGQVFDEQYF
clone size: once; D gene: NA; V gene: TRBV29-1; J gene: TRBJ2-3; CDR3 DNA: TGCAGCGCCACCACCGCCACAGATACGCAGTATTTT; CDR3 protein: CSATTATDTQYF
clone size: NA; D gene: NA; V gene: TRBV11-3; J gene: TRBJ2-1; CDR3 DNA: TGTGCCAGCAGTGATTCTAGCGTGGGTGAGCAGTTCTTC; CDR3 protein: CASSDSSVGEQFF